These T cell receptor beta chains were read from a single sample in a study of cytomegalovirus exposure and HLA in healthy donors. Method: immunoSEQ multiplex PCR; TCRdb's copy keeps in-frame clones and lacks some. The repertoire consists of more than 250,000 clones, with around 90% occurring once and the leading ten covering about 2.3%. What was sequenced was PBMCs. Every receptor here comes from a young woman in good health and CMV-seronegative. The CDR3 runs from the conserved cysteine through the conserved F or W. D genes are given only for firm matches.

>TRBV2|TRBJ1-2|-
CASSGDINYGYTF
TGTGCCAGCAGTGGCGACATCAACTATGGCTACACCTTC
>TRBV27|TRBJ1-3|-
CASSSSTGVARNTIYF
TGTGCCAGCAGTAGCTCGACAGGCGTAGCACGAAACACCATATATTTT
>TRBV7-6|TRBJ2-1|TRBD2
CASSFGLAQTYNEQFF
TGTGCCAGCAGCTTTGGACTAGCCCAGACCTACAATGAGCAGTTCTTC
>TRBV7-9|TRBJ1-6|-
CSSSLGQGGSPLHF
TGTTCCAGCAGTTTAGGGCAGGGCGGTTCACCCCTCCACTTT
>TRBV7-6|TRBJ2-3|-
CASSLSAVVGASSDTQYF
TGTGCCAGCAGTCTTAGCGCGGTGGTGGGGGCCTCCTCAGATACGCAGTATTTT
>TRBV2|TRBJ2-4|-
CASSDPGGPRAAKNIQYF
TGTGCCAGCAGTGACCCCGGAGGCCCGAGGGCAGCCAAAAACATTCAGTACTTC
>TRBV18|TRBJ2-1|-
CASLPDSSYNEQFF
TGTGCCAGCTTGCCGGACAGCTCCTACAATGAGCAGTTCTTC
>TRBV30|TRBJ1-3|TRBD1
CAWSVDRGRLNTIYF
TGTGCCTGGAGTGTAGACAGGGGACGACTAAACACCATATATTTT
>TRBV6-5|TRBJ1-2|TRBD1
CASSYSWGQGDYGYTF
TGTGCCAGCAGTTACTCTTGGGGACAGGGCGACTATGGCTACACCTTC
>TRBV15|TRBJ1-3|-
CATSRVGTTSLHSGNTIYF
TGTGCCACCAGCAGAGTGGGGACAACCAGTCTCCACTCTGGAAACACCATATATTTT